The rows below give T cell receptor beta chains drawn from one sample of a study of T cell repertoires in cytomegalovirus infection. TCRdb passed the reads through MiXCR, listing each CDR3 protein once. The sample holds fewer than 650,000 distinct CDR3 sequences, roughly 42% seen once. No antigens are known for them. The sequencing here drew on cultured PBMCs, taken from culture after CMV antigen stimulation. The receptors originated from a human donor in good health (CMV status not recorded). Some clones in this sample may be carry-over from other donors' samples. Both conserved end residues are part of each CDR3. A D gene is named only where the DNA matches it firmly. A clone size is listed for some rows: how often the clone was seen (once, few, many), or a class if it is expanded.

clone_size,v_call,d_call,j_call,cdr3_nt,cdr3_aa
NA,TRBV9,TRBD2,TRBJ2-1,TGTGCCAGCAGCGTAGCTGTGGCTAGCGGGGAGCAGTTCTTC,CASSVAVASGEQFF
few,TRBV10-2,NA,TRBJ2-3,TGCGCCAGCGTCCCAGCGGCGGGAAGCACAGATACGCAGTATTTT,CASVPAAGSTDTQYF
NA,TRBV19,TRBD1,TRBJ2-2,TGTGCCAGTACCCAGGGGGGACAGGGCGACACCGGGGAGCTGTTTTTT,CASTQGGQGDTGELFF
NA,TRBV27,TRBD1,TRBJ2-2,TGTGCCAGCAGTGGACAGGGGAGAAATCCGGGGGAGCTGTTTTTT,CASSGQGRNPGELFF
NA,TRBV7-2,NA,TRBJ2-2,TGTGCCAGCAGCCCTATAAGGGGCTCAAACACCGGGGAGCTGTTTTTT,CASSPIRGSNTGELFF
many,TRBV7-2,NA,TRBJ2-1,TGTGCCAGCAGGTTCAGGGTGGATGGTCTGTTCTTC,CASRFRVDGLFF
few,TRBV14,NA,TRBJ2-5,TGTGCCAGCAGCCACTCTACCGCGGATCAAGAGACCCAGTACTTC,CASSHSTADQETQYF
NA,TRBV20-1,NA,TRBJ1-1,TGCAGTGCTAGCTGGGGGCCGGGTGAAGCTTTCTTT,CSASWGPGEAFF
NA,TRBV5-1,TRBD1,TRBJ1-1,TGCGCCAGCAGCTCCGGGACAGGGGTGAACACTGAAGCTTTCTTT,CASSSGTGVNTEAFF
few,TRBV5-4,TRBD1,TRBJ1-2,TGTGCCAGCAGCGCTAGGGGGCGACTCTATGGCTACACCTTC,CASSARGRLYGYTF
NA,TRBV18,NA,TRBJ2-5,TGTGCCAGCTCACCAGGGCCTAGAGGGACCCAGTACTTC,CASSPGPRGTQYF
few,TRBV20-1,TRBD1,TRBJ2-7,TGCAGTGCTTTCCGCTGGCAGGGGGCATACGAGCAGTACTTC,CSAFRWQGAYEQYF
few,TRBV7-2,TRBD2,TRBJ2-5,TGTGCCAGCAGCTGGGACGGCGGGGGGCAAGAGACCCAGTACTTC,CASSWDGGGQETQYF
NA,TRBV2,NA,TRBJ2-7,TGTGCCAGCAACGGTGACGAGCAGTACTTC,CASNGDEQYF
NA,TRBV19,NA,TRBJ2-3,TGTGCCAGTAGTATTCGTCGACAGCCCACAGATACGCAGTATTTT,CASSIRRQPTDTQYF